The table lists the clone carrying this TCR beta chain with a count of one. Libraries were prepared by immunoSEQ multiplex PCR; TCRdb keeps only in-frame clonotypes and omits some of them. The sample consists of approximately 150,000 clones, roughly 93% of them appearing once. Germline CDR1 KGHSH, CDR2 LQKENI. The ends were cut back, 3 bases at V and 6 bases at J, with 18 bases in the middle. The CDR3 has 15 amino acids. The sample originates from a study of control samples from healthy donors and cancer patients. The source of this sequence is a man aged 18-30 years in good health. This rearrangement joins TRBV18 to TRBJ2-7, with a possible D match to TRBD1 (7 bases). The sequenced sample was blood. For the CDR3, the DNA is TGTGCCAGCTCACCGGAGGGGGCTAGTCGCTCCGAGCAGTACTTC. It codes for CASSPEGASRSEQYF.